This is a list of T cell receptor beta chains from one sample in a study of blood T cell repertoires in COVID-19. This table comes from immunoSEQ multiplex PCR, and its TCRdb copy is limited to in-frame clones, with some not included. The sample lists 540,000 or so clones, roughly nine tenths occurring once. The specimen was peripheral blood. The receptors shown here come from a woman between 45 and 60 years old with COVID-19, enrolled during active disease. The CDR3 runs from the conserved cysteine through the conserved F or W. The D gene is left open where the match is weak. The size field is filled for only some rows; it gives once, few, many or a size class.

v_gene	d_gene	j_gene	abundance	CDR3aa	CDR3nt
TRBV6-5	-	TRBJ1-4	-	CASSYRREDEKLFF	TGTGCCAGCAGTTATCGGCGGGAGGATGAAAAACTGTTTTTT
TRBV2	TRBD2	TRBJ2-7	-	CASSEVRLAGDEQYF	TGTGCCAGCAGTGAAGTGAGACTAGCTGGGGACGAGCAGTACTTC
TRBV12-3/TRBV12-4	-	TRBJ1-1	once	CASIGSATEAFF	TGTGCCAGCATAGGAAGCGCCACTGAAGCTTTCTTT
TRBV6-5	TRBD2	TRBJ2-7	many	CASEGPGGRVYEQYF	TGTGCCAGCGAGGGGCCCGGGGGGAGAGTCTACGAGCAGTACTTC
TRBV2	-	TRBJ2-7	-	CASKTRVPSYEQYF	TGTGCCAGCAAAACTCGGGTGCCCTCCTACGAGCAGTACTTC
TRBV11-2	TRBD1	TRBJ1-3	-	CASSFPGQGAGNTIYF	TGTGCCAGCAGCTTTCCCGGACAGGGGGCGGGAAACACCATATATTTT
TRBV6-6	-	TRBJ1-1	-	CASSYSGGTEAFF	TGTGCCAGCAGTTACTCCGGAGGCACTGAAGCTTTCTTT
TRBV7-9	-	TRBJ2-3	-	CASSLVGGLGDTQYF	TGTGCCAGCAGCTTAGTAGGCGGCCTAGGAGATACGCAGTATTTT
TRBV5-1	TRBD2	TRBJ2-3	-	CASSPSGDLTDTQYF	TGCGCCAGCAGCCCGAGCGGGGACCTCACAGATACGCAGTATTTT
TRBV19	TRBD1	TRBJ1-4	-	CASEGQLNEKLFF	TGTGCCAGTGAGGGACAGCTTAATGAAAAACTGTTTTTT
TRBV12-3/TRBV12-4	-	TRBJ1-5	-	CASTNSNQPQHF	TGTGCCAGCACTAATAGCAATCAGCCCCAGCATTTT
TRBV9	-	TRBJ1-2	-	CASSVAEGYNYGYTF	TGTGCCAGCAGCGTAGCGGAGGGTTATAACTATGGCTACACCTTC
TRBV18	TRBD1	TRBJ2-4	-	CASSPRDRETNIQYF	TGTGCCAGCTCACCGAGAGACAGGGAAACAAACATTCAGTACTTC
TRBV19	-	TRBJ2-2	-	CASIPQDTNTGELFF	TGTGCCAGCATCCCACAGGACACCAACACCGGGGAGCTGTTTTTT
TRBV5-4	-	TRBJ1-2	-	CASSAVVPGGYTF	TGTGCCAGCAGCGCTGTCGTTCCGGGTGGCTACACCTTC
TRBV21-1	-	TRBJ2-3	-	CASSPILNRRDRCTDTQYF	TGTGCCAGCAGCCCCATTTTAAACCGCCGGGACAGATGCACAGATACGCAGTATTTT
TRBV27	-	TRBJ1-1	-	CASSLISMDTEAFF	TGTGCCAGCAGTTTAATTAGTATGGACACTGAAGCTTTCTTT
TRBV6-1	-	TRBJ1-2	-	CASSDRASYGYTF	TGTGCCAGCAGTGACAGAGCTAGTTATGGCTACACCTTC
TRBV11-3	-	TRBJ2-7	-	CASSLGNRDEQYF	TGTGCCAGCAGCTTGGGCAATAGAGACGAGCAGTACTTC
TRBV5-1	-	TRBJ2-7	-	CACRDNAYEQYF	TGCGCCTGCCGGGACAACGCCTACGAGCAGTACTTC
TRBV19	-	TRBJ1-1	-	CASSMGSRGDTEAFF	TGTGCCAGTAGTATGGGATCTCGGGGGGACACTGAAGCTTTCTTT
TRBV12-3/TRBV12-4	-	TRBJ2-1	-	CASSRTTGEQFF	TGTGCCAGCAGTCGGACGACGGGGGAGCAGTTCTTC
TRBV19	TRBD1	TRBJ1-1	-	CASSLGTGVTEAFF	TGTGCCAGTAGCCTCGGGACAGGGGTCACTGAAGCTTTCTTT
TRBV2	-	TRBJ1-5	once	CASTGEGNQPQHF	TGTGCCAGCACCGGTGAGGGCAATCAGCCCCAGCATTTT
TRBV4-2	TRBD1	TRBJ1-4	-	CASSLGTGDEKLFF	TGTGCCAGCAGCCTCGGGACAGGGGACGAAAAACTGTTTTTT
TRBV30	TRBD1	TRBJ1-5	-	CACRDRGNQPQHF	TGTGCCTGCCGCGACAGGGGAAATCAGCCCCAGCATTTT
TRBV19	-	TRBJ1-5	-	CASSRVVDQPQHF	TGTGCCAGTTCGAGGGTCGTCGATCAGCCCCAGCATTTT
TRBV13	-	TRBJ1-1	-	CASSLAGGPMNTEAFF	TGTGCCAGCAGCTTAGCGGGGGGCCCGATGAACACTGAAGCTTTCTTT
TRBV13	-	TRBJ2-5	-	CASSFNVASETQYF	TGTGCCAGCAGCTTTAACGTTGCTAGTGAGACCCAGTACTTC
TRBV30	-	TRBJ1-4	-	CAWRGAGAVEKLFF	TGTGCCTGGAGGGGGGCAGGGGCGGTTGAAAAACTGTTTTTT
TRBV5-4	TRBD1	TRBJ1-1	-	CASSNRGGYGTEAFF	TGTGCCAGCAGCAACAGGGGGGGGTATGGCACTGAAGCTTTCTTT
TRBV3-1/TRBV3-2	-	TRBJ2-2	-	CASSQDGQITGELFF	TGTGCCAGCAGCCAAGATGGGCAGATCACCGGGGAGCTGTTTTTT
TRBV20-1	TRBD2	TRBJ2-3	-	CSASGRLAGAPGADTQYF	TGCAGTGCTAGTGGTCGCCTAGCGGGGGCCCCGGGGGCAGATACGCAGTATTTT
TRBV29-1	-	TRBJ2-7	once	CSVATGSSYEQYF	TGCAGCGTTGCAACCGGGAGCTCCTACGAGCAGTACTTC
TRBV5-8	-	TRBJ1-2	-	CASSLYPYFGYGYTF	TGTGCCAGCAGCTTGTACCCTTACTTTGGTTATGGCTACACCTTC
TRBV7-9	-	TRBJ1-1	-	CAYSGGPNTEAFF	TGTGCCTACTCGGGGGGGCCTAACACTGAAGCTTTCTTT
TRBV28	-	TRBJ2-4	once	CASSFSSNRGSIQYF	TGTGCCAGCAGTTTCTCTTCGAATCGAGGTAGCATTCAGTACTTC
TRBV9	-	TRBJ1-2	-	CASSVGAENYGYTF	TGTGCCAGCAGCGTAGGTGCGGAGAACTATGGCTACACCTTC
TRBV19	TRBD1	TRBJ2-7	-	CASSTGTGVSYEQYF	TGTGCCAGTAGTACCGGGACAGGGGTTTCCTACGAGCAGTACTTC
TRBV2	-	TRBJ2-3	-	CASNLKGSPDTQYF	TGTGCCAGCAACCTTAAAGGGAGCCCAGATACGCAGTATTTT
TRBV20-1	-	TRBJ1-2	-	CSAPGVGYTF	TGCAGTGCTCCCGGGGTAGGCTACACCTTC
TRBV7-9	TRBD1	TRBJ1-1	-	CASRYRDRYTEAFF	TGTGCCAGCAGATACCGGGACAGATACACTGAAGCTTTCTTT
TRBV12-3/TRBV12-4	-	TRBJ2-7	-	CASSFGRTYEQYF	TGTGCCAGCAGTTTTGGCAGGACCTACGAGCAGTACTTC
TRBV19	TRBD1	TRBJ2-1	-	CATDPRQGRSEQFF	TGTGCCACCGACCCACGACAGGGACGCAGTGAGCAGTTCTTC
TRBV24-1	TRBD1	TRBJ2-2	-	CATSASTGEVFF	TGTGCCACCAGTGCATCGACAGGGGAGGTGTTTTTT
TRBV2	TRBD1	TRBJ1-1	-	CASSYRDRGATEAFF	TGTGCCAGCAGTTACCGGGACAGGGGCGCAACTGAAGCTTTCTTT